The 14 T cell receptor beta chains below were found in one sample sequenced in a study of control samples from healthy donors and cancer patients. Assay: immunoSEQ multiplex PCR; the TCRdb copy retains only in-frame clones and omits some. Found here are more than 150,000 clones, around 93% of them singletons; the top ten hold roughly 1.5%. The sequencing sample was made of blood. The receptors stem from a young man in good health.

The chain links TRBV2 to TRBJ1-6; 10 nucleotides agree with TRBD1. This CDR3 contains 15 residues. Trimming took 6 bases from V and 8 from J; bases not matched to a gene: 7. Germline values: CDR1 SNHLY, CDR2 FYNNEI. CDR3 residues: CASRETGGADSPLHF. In DNA form, the CDR3 reads TGTGCCAGCAGAGAGACAGGGGGCGCAGATTCACCCCTCCACTTT.

The V and J genes are TRBV11-2 and TRBJ2-3, with 11 bases matching TRBD2. This CDR3 spans 18 amino acids. V shed 4 bases and J 6 bases; nucleotides not matched to a gene: 15. The germline CDR1 and CDR2 sequences are SGHAT and FQNNGV. The CDR3 region has the DNA TGTGCCAGCAGCTCACCCGGAGTAGCGGGGGGGCTCGGCGATACGCAGTATTTT. Protein: CASSSPGVAGGLGDTQYF.

In the case of this clone: This same CDR3 is encoded by further DNA sequences in the sample. This chain links TRBV7-9 with TRBJ2-3, with D tentatively TRBD2 (6 bases). CDR3 size: 11 residues. Germline CDR1 is SEHNR and CDR2 is FQNEAQ (reference sequence). The V and J ends lost 6 bases and 6 bases respectively, with 7 bases between them. The CDR3 protein is CASSRGDTQYF. The CDR3, as DNA: TGTGCCAGCAGTCGGGGGGATACGCAGTATTTT.

The chain is built from TRBV5-4 and TRBJ2-5; 9 bases map to TRBD1. V dropped 4 bases and J dropped 0; count of bases not matched to a gene: 4. The CDR3 is 15 residues long. CDR1 SGHNT and CDR2 YYREEE come from the germline V gene (reference sequence). The DNA of the CDR3 is TGTGCCAGCAGCACGCGGGACAGGGACCAAGAGACCCAGTACTTC. This sequence encodes CASSTRDRDQETQYF.

CDR3 in DNA: TGCGCCAGTAACCGGGACAGGGCAAACGAGCAGTACTTC. Amino acid sequence: CASNRDRANEQYF. This chain connects TRBV10-2 to TRBJ2-7, with 9 bases fitting TRBD1. V lost 9 bases to trimming and J lost 5 bases; unmatched junction nucleotides: 8. Looked up from germline, CDR1 is WSHSY and CDR2 is SAAADI. The CDR3 totals 13 residues.

The chain carries TRBV24-1 and TRBJ2-1; 8 bases map to TRBD1. The germline CDR1 and CDR2 sequences are KGHDR and SFDVKD. Losses at the gene ends were 3 bases for V and 13 bases for J; bases not matched to a gene: 10. The CDR3 runs to 14 residues. CDR3 coding DNA: TGTGCCACCAGTGATCCCGACAGGGGTCCCGAACAGTTCTTC. Amino acids: CATSDPDRGPEQFF.

The chain has TRBV28 and TRBJ1-5; TRBD1 might be the D (5 bases). This CDR3 has 14 amino acids. Looked up from germline, CDR1 is MDHEN and CDR2 is SYDVKM. Trimming cost V 6 bases and J 5 bases, with 14 bases left between them. CDR3 residues: CASRFHGDHQPQHF. CDR3 DNA: TGTGCCAGCAGATTCCACGGGGACCATCAGCCCCAGCATTTT.

The CDR3 protein is CASSPQTGTGELFF. The CDR3 DNA reads TGTGCCAGCAGCCCACAGACGGGCACCGGGGAGCTGTTTTTT. The V gene is TRBV5-4, the J gene TRBJ2-2; D unresolved. Germline CDR1 reads SGHNT; CDR2 reads YYREEE (reference sequence). The CDR3 spans 14 residues. Trimming cost V 4 bases and J 4 bases, with 11 bases left between them.

This sequence joins TRBV10-3 and TRBJ2-5; TRBD2 aligns across 14 bases. CDR3 length: 16 amino acids. CDR1 is ENHRY, CDR2 SYGVKD, per germline. Unmatched junction bases numbered 2, after V lost 4 bases and J lost 1 base. In DNA, the CDR3 is TGTGCCATCAGTGCAGGGACTAGCGGGGGCCAAGAGACCCAGTACTTC. Its translation: CAISAGTSGGQETQYF.

V is TRBV19 and J is TRBJ1-2; D unresolved. CDR3 length: 13 amino acids. Germline CDR1 reads LNHDA; CDR2 reads SQIVND (reference sequence). V lost 8 bases to trimming and J lost 4 bases, with 14 bases between them. CDR3 protein: CASAAGIIYGYTF. For the CDR3, the DNA is TGTGCCAGTGCAGCGGGGATCATCTATGGCTACACCTTC.

This clone was seen just once. This rearrangement joins TRBV6-5 to TRBJ1-2; unclear D gene. Germline values: CDR1 MNHEY, CDR2 SVGAGI. This CDR3 is built from 13 residues. V lost 1 base to trimming and J lost 8 bases, with 11 bases between them. The CDR3 here is CASSYFREGGYTF. In DNA form, the CDR3 reads TGTGCCAGCAGTTACTTCCGGGAAGGAGGCTACACCTTC.

In the case of this clone: In the same sample, other DNA sequences code for this CDR3. The rearrangement joins TRBV5-1 to TRBJ2-3; D unresolved. V dropped 0 bases and J dropped 0 bases, with 2 bases sitting between them. Germline V lookup: CDR1 SGHRS, CDR2 YFSETQ. The CDR3 spans 13 residues. In DNA, the CDR3 is TGCGCCAGCAGCTTGGCTAGCACAGATACGCAGTATTTT. It specifies CASSLASTDTQYF.

This clone appeared once. The V gene is TRBV30, the J gene TRBJ2-5; D possibly corresponds to TRBD2 (6 bases). CDR3 length: 15 amino acids. Between the trimmed V and J ends, which lost 0 bases and 5 bases, there was a span of 16 bases. In germline, CDR1 is GTSNPN, CDR2 SVGIG (reference sequence). DNA for the CDR3: TGTGCCTGGAGTGTACAGAGGGACTGGAGTGAGACCCAGTACTTC. Protein sequence: CAWSVQRDWSETQYF.

The CDR3 DNA reads TGTGCCAGCAGCCAACGGGAATGGGGGACCCAGTACTTC. This encodes CASSQREWGTQYF. The chain recombines TRBV3-1 (or the pseudogene TRBV3-2) with TRBJ2-5; tentative D call: TRBD2 (5 bases). Germline CDR1 and CDR2: LGHDT and YNNKEL (reference sequence). The CDR3 sequence is 13 residues long. Deletions cut 2 bases from V and 7 bases from J, with 11 bases between.